This section outlines one T cell receptor beta chain sequence together with its context. CDR1 SNHLY and CDR2 FYNNEI come from the germline V gene. V was pared by 3 bases and J by 0 bases, with 12 bases between. CDR3 length: 17 residues. The sample comes from a study of Graves' ophthalmopathy and Graves' hyperthyroidism. Amplified TCR beta CDR3 regions were obtained using RNA transcripts as template. First-round RT-PCR employed HTBI primers, with a second-round multiplex PCR after it. TCRdb reprocessed the multiplex PCR reads with MiXCR, giving one entry per CDR3 protein. This sample has about 620,000 distinct CDR3 sequences; 22% occur once, and the top ten carry more than 5.5%.

The genes are TRBV2 and TRBJ1-6; D is undetermined. This TCR was recovered from a woman between 18 and 30 years old with stable Graves' hyperthyroidism. Some clones in this sample may be carry-over from other donors' samples. The specimen sequenced was peripheral blood. CDR3 sequence: CASSERRESSYNSPLHF. CDR3 nucleotide sequence: TGTGCCAGCAGTGAGAGGCGGGAGAGCTCCTATAATTCACCCCTCCACTTT.